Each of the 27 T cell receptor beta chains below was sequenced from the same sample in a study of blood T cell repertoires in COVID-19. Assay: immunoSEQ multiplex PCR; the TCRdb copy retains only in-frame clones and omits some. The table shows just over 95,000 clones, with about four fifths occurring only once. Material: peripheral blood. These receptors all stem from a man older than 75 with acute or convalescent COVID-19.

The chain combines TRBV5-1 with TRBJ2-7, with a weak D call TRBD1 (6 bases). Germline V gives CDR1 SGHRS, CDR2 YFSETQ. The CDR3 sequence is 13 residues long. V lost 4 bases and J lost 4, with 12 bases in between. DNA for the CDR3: TGCGCCAGCAGCCTAGGACAGATTTACGAGCAGTACTTC. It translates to CASSLGQIYEQYF.

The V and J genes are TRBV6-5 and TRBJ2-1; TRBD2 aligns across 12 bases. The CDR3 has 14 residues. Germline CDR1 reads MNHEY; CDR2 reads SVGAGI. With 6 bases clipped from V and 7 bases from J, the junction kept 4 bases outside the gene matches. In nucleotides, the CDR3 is TGTGCCAGCAGACTAGCGGGGGGCCAGAATGAGCAGTTCTTC. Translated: CASRLAGGQNEQFF.

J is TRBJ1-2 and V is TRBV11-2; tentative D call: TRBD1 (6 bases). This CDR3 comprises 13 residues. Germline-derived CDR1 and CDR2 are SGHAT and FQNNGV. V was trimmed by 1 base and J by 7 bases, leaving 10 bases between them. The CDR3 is CASSLGQARGYTF. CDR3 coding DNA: TGTGCCAGCAGCTTAGGACAGGCGCGTGGCTACACCTTC.

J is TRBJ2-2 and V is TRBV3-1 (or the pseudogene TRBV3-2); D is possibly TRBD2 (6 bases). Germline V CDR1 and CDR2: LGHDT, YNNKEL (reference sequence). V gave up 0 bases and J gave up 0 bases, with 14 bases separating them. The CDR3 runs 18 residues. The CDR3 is CASSQETGTASNTGELFF. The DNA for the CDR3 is TGTGCCAGCAGCCAAGAAACTGGGACTGCTTCGAACACCGGGGAGCTGTTTTTT.

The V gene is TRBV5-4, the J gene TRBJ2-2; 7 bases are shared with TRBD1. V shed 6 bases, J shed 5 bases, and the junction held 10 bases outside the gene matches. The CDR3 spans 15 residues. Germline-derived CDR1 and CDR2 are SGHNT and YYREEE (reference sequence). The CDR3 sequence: CASTESGGVTGELFF. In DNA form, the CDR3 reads TGTGCCAGCACCGAGTCAGGGGGTGTGACCGGGGAGCTGTTTTTT. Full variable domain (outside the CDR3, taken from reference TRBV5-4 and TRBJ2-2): ETGVTQSPTHLIKTRGQQVTLRCSSQSGHNTVSWYQQALGQGPQFIFQYYREEENGRGNFPPRFSGLQFPNYSSELNVNALELDDSALYLCASTESGGVTGELFFGEGSRLTVL.

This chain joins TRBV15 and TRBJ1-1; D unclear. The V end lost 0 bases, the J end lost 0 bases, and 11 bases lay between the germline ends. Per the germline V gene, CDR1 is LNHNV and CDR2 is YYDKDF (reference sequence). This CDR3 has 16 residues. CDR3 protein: CATSRERIIMNTEAFF. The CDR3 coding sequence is TGTGCCACCAGCAGAGAGAGGATCATCATGAACACTGAAGCTTTCTTT.

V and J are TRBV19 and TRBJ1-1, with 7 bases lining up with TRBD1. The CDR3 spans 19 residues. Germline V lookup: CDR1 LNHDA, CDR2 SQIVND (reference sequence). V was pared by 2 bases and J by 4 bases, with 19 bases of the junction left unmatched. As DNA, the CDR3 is TGTGCCAGTAGTATAACGAAATTAGGGGGCGCAGATTCTGGCACTGAAGCTTTCTTT. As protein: CASSITKLGGADSGTEAFF.

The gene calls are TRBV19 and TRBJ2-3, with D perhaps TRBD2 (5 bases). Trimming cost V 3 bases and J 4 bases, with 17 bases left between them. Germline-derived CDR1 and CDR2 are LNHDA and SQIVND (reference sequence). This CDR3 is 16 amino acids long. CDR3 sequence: CASSIDRRDYPDTQYF. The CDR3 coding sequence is TGTGCCAGTAGTATTGACCGCCGGGATTACCCAGATACGCAGTATTTT. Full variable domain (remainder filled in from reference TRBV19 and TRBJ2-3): DGGITQSPKYLFRKEGQNVTLSCEQNLNHDAMYWYRQDPGQGLRLIYYSQIVNDFQKGDIAEGYSVSREKKESFPLTVTSAQKNPTAFYLCASSIDRRDYPDTQYFGPGTRLTVL.

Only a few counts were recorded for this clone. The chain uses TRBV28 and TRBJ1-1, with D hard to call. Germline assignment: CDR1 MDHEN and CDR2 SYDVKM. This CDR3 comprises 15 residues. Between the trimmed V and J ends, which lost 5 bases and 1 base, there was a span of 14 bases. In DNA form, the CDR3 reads TGTGCCAGCAGTCTATACACCCCCCCGAACACTGAAGCTTTCTTT. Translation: CASSLYTPPNTEAFF.

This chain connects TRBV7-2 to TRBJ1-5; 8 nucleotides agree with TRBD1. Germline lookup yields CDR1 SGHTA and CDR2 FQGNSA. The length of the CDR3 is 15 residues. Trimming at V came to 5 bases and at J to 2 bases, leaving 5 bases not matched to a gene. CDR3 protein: CASSPGGAGNQPQHF. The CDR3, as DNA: TGTGCCAGCAGCCCAGGGGGCGCGGGCAATCAGCCCCAGCATTTT.

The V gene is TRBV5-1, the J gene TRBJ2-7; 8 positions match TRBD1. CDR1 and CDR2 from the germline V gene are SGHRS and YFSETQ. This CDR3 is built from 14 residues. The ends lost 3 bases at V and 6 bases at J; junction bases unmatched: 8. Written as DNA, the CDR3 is TGCGCCAGCAGCTCCCGGACAGGGAGAGGCGAGCAGTACTTC. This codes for CASSSRTGRGEQYF. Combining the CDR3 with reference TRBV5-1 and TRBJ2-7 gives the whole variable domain KAGVTQTPRYLIKTRGQQVTLSCSPISGHRSVSWYQQTPGQGLQFLFEYFSETQRNKGNFPGRFSGRQFSNSRSEMNVSTLELGDSALYLCASSSRTGRGEQYFGPGTRLTVT.

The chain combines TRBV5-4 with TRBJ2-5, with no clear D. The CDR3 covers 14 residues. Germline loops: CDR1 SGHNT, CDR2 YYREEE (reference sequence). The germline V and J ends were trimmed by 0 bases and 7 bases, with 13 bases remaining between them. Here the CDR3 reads CASSLEGAVGTQYF. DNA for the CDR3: TGTGCCAGCAGCTTGGAAGGCGCGGTGGGGACCCAGTACTTC.

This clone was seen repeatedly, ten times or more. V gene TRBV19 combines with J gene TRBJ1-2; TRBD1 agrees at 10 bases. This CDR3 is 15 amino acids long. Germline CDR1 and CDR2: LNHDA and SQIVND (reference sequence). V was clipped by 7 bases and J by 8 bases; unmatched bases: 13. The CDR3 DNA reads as TGTGCCAGTAAGCCCCAAACGGGACAGGGGTCGGGCTACACCTTC. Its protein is CASKPQTGQGSGYTF.

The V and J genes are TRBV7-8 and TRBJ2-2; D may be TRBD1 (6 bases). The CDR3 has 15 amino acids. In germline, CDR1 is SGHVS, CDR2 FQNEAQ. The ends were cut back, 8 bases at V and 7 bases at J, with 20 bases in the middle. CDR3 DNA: TGTGCCAGCCGCGACGATCAGGGGCTGGTCGGGGAGCTGTTTTTT. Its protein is CASRDDQGLVGELFF.

CDR3 region: CASSLVGGGTSYEQYF. DNA for the CDR3: TGCGCCAGCAGCTTGGTAGGGGGGGGGACCTCCTACGAGCAGTACTTC. The V call is TRBV5-1, the J call TRBJ2-7; the D gene is possibly TRBD2 (7 bases). There are 16 residues in the CDR3. Per germline, CDR1 SGHRS and CDR2 YFSETQ. Trimming took 0 bases from V and 0 from J, leaving 13 bases between them.

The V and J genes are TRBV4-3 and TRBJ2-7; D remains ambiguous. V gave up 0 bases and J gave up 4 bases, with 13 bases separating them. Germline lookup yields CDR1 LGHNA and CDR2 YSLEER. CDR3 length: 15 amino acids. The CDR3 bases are TGCGCCAGCAGCCAAGATTACAGCAACCTTTACGAGCAGTACTTC. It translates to CASSQDYSNLYEQYF.

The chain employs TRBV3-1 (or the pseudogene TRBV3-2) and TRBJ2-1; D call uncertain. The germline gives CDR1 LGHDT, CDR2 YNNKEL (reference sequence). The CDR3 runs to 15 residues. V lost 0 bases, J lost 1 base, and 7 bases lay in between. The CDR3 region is CASSQDSSSYNEQFF. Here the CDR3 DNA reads TGTGCCAGCAGCCAAGACTCCTCTTCCTACAATGAGCAGTTCTTC.

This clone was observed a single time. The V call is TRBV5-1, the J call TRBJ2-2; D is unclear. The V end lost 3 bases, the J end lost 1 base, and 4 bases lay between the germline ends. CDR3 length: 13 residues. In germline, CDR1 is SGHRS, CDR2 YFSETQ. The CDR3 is CASSSKNTGELFF. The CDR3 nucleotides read TGCGCCAGCAGCTCCAAGAACACCGGGGAGCTGTTTTTT.

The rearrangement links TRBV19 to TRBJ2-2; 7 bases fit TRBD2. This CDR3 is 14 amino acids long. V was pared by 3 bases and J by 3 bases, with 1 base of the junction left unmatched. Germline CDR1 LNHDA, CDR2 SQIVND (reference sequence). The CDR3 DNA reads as TGTGCCAGTAGTATGGGAGGGGACACCGGGGAGCTGTTTTTT. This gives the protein CASSMGGDTGELFF.

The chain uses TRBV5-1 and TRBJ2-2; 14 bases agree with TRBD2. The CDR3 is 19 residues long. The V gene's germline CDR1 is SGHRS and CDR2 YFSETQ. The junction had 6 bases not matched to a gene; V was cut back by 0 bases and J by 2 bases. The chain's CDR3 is CASSLEGLAGAINTGELFF. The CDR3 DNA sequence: TGCGCCAGCAGCTTGGAGGGACTAGCGGGAGCCATTAACACCGGGGAGCTGTTTTTT.

CDR3: CASSRYFTDTQYF. CDR3 bases: TGTGCCAGCAGCCGTTACTTCACAGATACGCAGTATTTT. The rearrangement uses TRBV2 and TRBJ2-3; D remains ambiguous. The length of the CDR3 is 13 residues. The V end lost 6 bases, the J end lost 2 bases, and 9 bases lay between the germline ends. Germline V gives CDR1 SNHLY, CDR2 FYNNEI.

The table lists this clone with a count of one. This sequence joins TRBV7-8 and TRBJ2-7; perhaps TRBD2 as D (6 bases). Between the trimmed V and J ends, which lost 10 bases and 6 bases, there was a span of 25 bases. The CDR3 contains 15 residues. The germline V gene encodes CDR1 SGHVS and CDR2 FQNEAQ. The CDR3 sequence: CATQAQEGLGGEQYF. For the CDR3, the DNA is TGTGCCACCCAAGCACAGGAGGGATTGGGGGGCGAGCAGTACTTC.

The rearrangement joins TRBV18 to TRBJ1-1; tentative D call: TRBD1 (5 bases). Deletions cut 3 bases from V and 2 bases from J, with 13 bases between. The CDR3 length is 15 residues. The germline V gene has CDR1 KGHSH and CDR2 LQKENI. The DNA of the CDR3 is TGTGCCAGCTCACCCCTAACGACAGCTAACACTGAAGCTTTCTTT. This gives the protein CASSPLTTANTEAFF.

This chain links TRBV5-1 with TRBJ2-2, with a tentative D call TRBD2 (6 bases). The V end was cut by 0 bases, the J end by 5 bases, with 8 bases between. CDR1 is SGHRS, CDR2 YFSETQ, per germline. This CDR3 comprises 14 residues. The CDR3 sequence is CASSLVGGTGELFF. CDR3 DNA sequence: TGCGCCAGCAGCTTGGTGGGGGGAACCGGGGAGCTGTTTTTT.

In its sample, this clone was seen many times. CDR3 nucleotide sequence: TGTGCCAGCTCAGCGGGGACAGGGCAAGGCTACACCTTC. Encoded protein: CASSAGTGQGYTF. V gene TRBV18 combines with J gene TRBJ1-2; 9 bases are shared with TRBD1. Unmatched junction bases numbered 6, after V lost 5 bases and J lost 8 bases. Germline V CDR1 and CDR2: KGHSH, LQKENI. This CDR3 has 13 residues.

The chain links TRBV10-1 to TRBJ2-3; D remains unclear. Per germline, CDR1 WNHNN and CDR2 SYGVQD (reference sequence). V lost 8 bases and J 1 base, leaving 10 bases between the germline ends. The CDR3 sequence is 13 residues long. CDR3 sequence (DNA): TGCGCCAGCTCAAAGCAGGGCACAGATACGCAGTATTTT. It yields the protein CASSKQGTDTQYF.

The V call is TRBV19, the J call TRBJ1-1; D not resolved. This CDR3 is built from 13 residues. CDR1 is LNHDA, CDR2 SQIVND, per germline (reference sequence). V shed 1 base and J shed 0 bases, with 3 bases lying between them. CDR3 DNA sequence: TGTGCCAGTAGTATAGCAGTGAACACTGAAGCTTTCTTT. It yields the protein CASSIAVNTEAFF.